Here is one T cell receptor beta chain with its context. Its antigen is unknown. Base qualities are not provided; no much larger clone lies one nucleotide away. The time point label, as the study defines it: baseline before first vaccination. Interpreted using the paper, the treatment or condition label stands for: meningococcal conjugate vaccine given as trial control. The vaccinee samples were drawn from two UK trials, COV001 and COV002, one of which was a single-blind randomized controlled phase 2/3 trial testing AZD1222 (ChAdOx1 nCoV-19) in healthy adults. For TCRbeta chain sequencing, PBMC samples were collected from trial participants at day 0 and at day 28 after the second dose. The sample belongs to a study of T cell responses to AZD1222 COVID-19 vaccine (dated by TCRdb to the early 2020s). As for the study more broadly: TCR sequencing was performed for roughly 250 trial participants, of whom approximately 200 were given two doses of AZD1222 and 26 were given two doses of MenACWY control vaccine. Trial participants were enrolled by age into 18-55, 56-69 and 70-plus year subgroups, with about 150, 28 and 57 TCR-sequenced participants respectively.

The CDR3 numbers 14 residues from cysteine through phenylalanine. Only the CDR3 portion is preserved as DNA: 42 bases, with reading frame beginning at the first base. V lost 7 bases and J lost 1 base; the stretch between them is 12 bases long. CDR1 and CDR2 are drawn from the germline V gene (reference sequence): SEHNR, FQNEAQ. The paper's findings and limits, for the study overall: A significant rise in spike-specific TCR breadth and depth was observed after two AZD1222 doses relative to day 0 and relative to MenACWY recipients. Only five or six AZD1222 recipients were SARS-CoV-2 seropositive at baseline, limiting conclusions about previously exposed vaccinees. No day 14 peak-response samples were available, so repertoires were characterized only after the peak T cell response. The 56-69-year group was small, and its depth increase did not reach significance, likely because of low power. Reportedly, close to half of the unique spike-specific TCRs recognized epitopes lying outside the regions that are mutated in the B.1.351 and B.1.1.7 variants. Most participants were white British and females outnumbered males, and the authors suggested that clonal diversity may have been underestimated. The whole spike protein was spanned by vaccine-associated CD4 TCRs, and dominant responses were seen in regions 160-218 and 743-854.

The CDR3 regions of human TCRbeta chains were analyzed by immunosequencing. In the source study's methods: Repertoire TCRs were matched against a reference library of SARS-CoV-2-specific TCRs generated with the MIRA antigen-specificity platform. Breadth was defined as the fraction of unique TCRs that were SARS-CoV-2-associated, and depth was defined as the fraction of total T cells that were SARS-CoV-2-associated. Using the MIRA data, each spike-specific TCR was mapped to the spike region that the TCR reacts to and placed in a CD4 or CD8 class. Log10-transformed breadth and depth values were compared by one-way ANOVA with Sidak's multiple comparisons tests. The immuneACCESS repertoire file appears here via TCRdb, limited to in-frame rearrangements. These files lack a portion of the clones; in checked studies, under half of the deficit traces to unresolved V genes, and the cause of the others is not known. V, J and clone size are those of that table, while D and trimming were read from the DNA. Recorded for this sample are roughly 85,000 clones; roughly 87% of them occurred a single time. The ten largest clones capture approximately 4.7% of the sample.

This sample comprised peripheral blood, obtained on day 0 of MenACWY control vaccination. The receptor was derived from an adult in good health. The V and J genes are TRBV7-9 and TRBJ2-3; the D assignment is uncertain and may be TRBD1 or TRBD2, with 7 bases supporting each. The DNA reads as follows: TGTGCCAGCATCCAGGGGGGGGGCACAGATACGCAGTATTTT. Translated, it gives CASIQGGGTDTQYF.